The 5 T cell receptor beta chains below were found in one sample sequenced in a study of shared clonotypes between healthy human individuals. This table comes from immunoSEQ multiplex PCR, and its TCRdb copy is limited to in-frame clones, with some not included. The data contain about 960,000 clones, 76% of them singletons. Sequences were obtained from memory CD4+ T cells sorted from blood. Subset in this sample: CD45RA-negative fraction. The receptors were gathered from a man younger than 35 in good health.

The CDR3 region is CASSLGLSDTQYF. The CDR3 bases are TGTGCCAGCAGCTTAGGATTATCAGATACGCAGTATTTT. The chain joins TRBV6-5 to TRBJ2-3, with D hard to call. Germline values: CDR1 MNHEY, CDR2 SVGAGI. This CDR3 is built from 13 residues. Trimming took 6 bases from V and 4 from J, leaving 11 bases between them.

This sequence joins TRBV10-3 and TRBJ2-7, with 10 bases aligning to TRBD2. Germline V gives CDR1 ENHRY, CDR2 SYGVKD. V dropped 0 bases and J dropped 4; count of bases not matched to a gene: 6. CDR3 length: 16 residues. The CDR3 DNA follows: TGTGCCATCAGTGAGTCGGATAGCGGGAGGCAGTACGAGCAGTACTTC. This encodes CAISESDSGRQYEQYF.

For this clone: This CDR3 is also generated by other DNA sequences in the sample. The J gene is TRBJ2-5, the V gene TRBV28; a possible D gene is TRBD1 (6 bases). Trimming left V 4 bases short and J 3 bases short, with 9 bases between. CDR3 size: 13 residues. Germline loops: CDR1 MDHEN, CDR2 SYDVKM. In nucleotides, the CDR3 is TGTGCCAGCAGTTCCTACAGGGAAGAGACCCAGTACTTC. Translated, it gives CASSSYREETQYF.

The gene calls are TRBV5-1 and TRBJ2-5; TRBD1 matches at 10 bases. The CDR3 length is 16 residues. The V gene's germline CDR1 is SGHRS and CDR2 YFSETQ. J was trimmed by 5 bases and V by 0 bases; bases with no gene match: 7. The CDR3 region is CASSLGGTGAVETQYF. CDR3 in DNA: TGCGCCAGCAGCTTGGGAGGGACAGGGGCCGTCGAGACCCAGTACTTC. Drawing the rest from reference TRBV5-1 and TRBJ2-5, the complete variable domain is KAGVTQTPRYLIKTRGQQVTLSCSPISGHRSVSWYQQTPGQGLQFLFEYFSETQRNKGNFPGRFSGRQFSNSRSEMNVSTLELGDSALYLCASSLGGTGAVETQYFGPGTRLLVL.

This chain joins TRBV28 and TRBJ2-7, with 7 bases lining up with TRBD1. V gave up 3 bases and J gave up 1 base; unmatched junction bases: 9. The CDR3 runs to 16 residues. Germline-derived CDR1 and CDR2 are MDHEN and SYDVKM. The DNA for the CDR3 is TGTGCCAGCAGTTTGGGCCTTCGACAGGGTTCCTACGAGCAGTACTTC. Translating it yields CASSLGLRQGSYEQYF.